These T cell receptor beta chains were read from a single sample in a study of blood T cells in healthy people across ages. MiXCR, run by TCRdb on the 5' RACE reads, gives a single entry per CDR3 protein. This table has over 1,300,000 distinct CDR3 sequences, approximately 59% appearing once. Specimen: blood. The source of these receptors is a man aged 18 to 35 in good health. The CDR3 runs from the conserved cysteine through the conserved F or W. A D gene is named only where the DNA matches it firmly. Expanded clones get a size class; other rows say once, few or many, or leave the size out.

>NA|TRBJ1-2|NA|TRBV20-1
TGCAGTGCTAGGTGGGGTAACTATGGCTACACCTTC
CSARWGNYGYTF
>NA|TRBJ1-2|few|TRBV6-4
TGTGCCAGCAGTAGAGATCTCGTTCAGGGGCCAGCCTATGGCTACACCTTC
CASSRDLVQGPAYGYTF
>NA|TRBJ2-7|NA|TRBV12-3/TRBV12-4
TGTGCCAGCAGTCCCACGCCTAACGAGCAGTACTTC
CASSPTPNEQYF
>NA|TRBJ1-2|NA|TRBV20-1
TGCAGTGCTAGAGATATAGGCTATGGCTACACCTTC
CSARDIGYGYTF
>NA|TRBJ1-2|few|TRBV9
TGTGCCAGCAGCGCCTCCCCTGGCTACACCTTC
CASSASPGYTF
>TRBD1|TRBJ1-1|NA|TRBV7-6
TGTGCCAGCAGTTCCGGACAGGGGGCTTATGAAGCTTTCTTT
CASSSGQGAYEAFF
>NA|TRBJ2-7|once|TRBV6-5
TGTGCCAGCAGTTTACAGTATAGCTCCTACGAGCAGTACTTC
CASSLQYSSYEQYF
>NA|TRBJ2-6|NA|TRBV10-3
TGTGCCATCAGTGAAGGGGACGCAGGACGGTCTGGGGCCAACGTCCTGACTTTC
CAISEGDAGRSGANVLTF
>NA|TRBJ2-7|few|TRBV13
TGTGCCAGCAGCATAGGACACGCCGGGGAGCAGTACTTC
CASSIGHAGEQYF
>NA|TRBJ2-3|few|TRBV5-1
TGTGCCAGCAGTCTCGGGTACACAGATACGCAGTATTTT
CASSLGYTDTQYF
>NA|TRBJ2-3|few|TRBV4-1
TGCGCCAGCAGCCCCCAGGTAGGGGATACGCAGTATTTT
CASSPQVGDTQYF
>NA|TRBJ2-7|NA|TRBV7-2
TGTGCCAGCAGCTTAGCCCCCAGGGGACCCTACGAGCAGTACTTC
CASSLAPRGPYEQYF
>NA|TRBJ2-4|NA|TRBV7-8
TGTGCCAGCAGCTTAGTGGAAAGGGAGCAGTACTTC
CASSLVEREQYF
>NA|TRBJ2-5|NA|TRBV12-3/TRBV12-4
TGTGCCAGCAGGCCTAGTGAAGAGACCCAGTACTTC
CASRPSEETQYF
>NA|TRBJ2-2|few|TRBV4-1
TGCGCCAGCAAGCGCTTGGGCGGAGAGAACACCGGGGAGCTGTTTTTT
CASKRLGGENTGELFF
>NA|TRBJ2-5|NA|TRBV11-2
TGTGCCAGCAGCCCCGTAAAGGGCTTAGAGACCCAGTACTTC
CASSPVKGLETQYF
>TRBD2|TRBJ2-1|once|TRBV3-1
TGTGCCAGCAGCCAAGATGTGCTAGCGGAGTACAATGAGCAGTTCTTC
CASSQDVLAEYNEQFF
>NA|TRBJ2-1|few|TRBV6-5
TGTGCCAGCAGCCTCGACACGGTCTCCTACAATGAGCAGTTCTTC
CASSLDTVSYNEQFF
>NA|TRBJ2-4|NA|TRBV5-6
TGTGCCAGCAGCCCGGAACCCTCGGGGACCTCCAAAAACATTCAGTACTTC
CASSPEPSGTSKNIQYF
>NA|TRBJ2-3|few|TRBV5-5
TGTGCCAGCAGCTGGGGACAACCCACAGATACGCAGTATTTT
CASSWGQPTDTQYF
>TRBD1|TRBJ2-7|NA|TRBV7-8
TGTGCCAGCAGCCACCCGGACAGGCCGTACTGGCAGTACTTC
CASSHPDRPYWQYF
>TRBD2|TRBJ2-1|NA|TRBV6-1
TGTGCCAGCAGGGCACTGACTAGCGGGGAAAACAATGAGCAGTTCTTC
CASRALTSGENNEQFF
>NA|TRBJ1-4|NA|TRBV27
TGTGCCAGCAGTTTATCACCCCCTCTAGAAAAACTGTTTTTT
CASSLSPPLEKLFF
>NA|TRBJ2-3|few|TRBV28
TGTGCCAGCAGTATCCCGGGGGACACAGATACGCAGTATTTT
CASSIPGDTDTQYF
>NA|TRBJ2-1|NA|TRBV7-6
TGTGCCAGCAGCGTAACTGGCGGTGTCGATGAGCAGTTCTTC
CASSVTGGVDEQFF
>TRBD2|TRBJ2-3|NA|TRBV12-5
TGTGCTAGCGCCGGGGGGACCCCCACAGATACGCAGTATTTT
CASAGGTPTDTQYF
>TRBD2|TRBJ2-1|NA|TRBV20-1
TGCAGTGCTTGTCCCGGGACTAGCGGGAGGAGGAATGAGCAGTTCTTC
CSACPGTSGRRNEQFF
>NA|TRBJ2-5|few|TRBV2
TGTGCCAGCAGTGACAGGGTCGAGACCCAGTACTTC
CASSDRVETQYF
>TRBD1|TRBJ1-5|NA|TRBV29-1
TGCAGCGTCCCCAAAAATGGGACAGGCGGTCAGCCCCAGCATTTT
CSVPKNGTGGQPQHF
>NA|TRBJ2-1|NA|TRBV11-2
TGTGCCAGCAGCTTAGTTGGCGGGTATGAGCAGTTCTTC
CASSLVGGYEQFF
>TRBD1|TRBJ1-6|NA|TRBV4-2
TGTGCCAGCAGCCAAGATCGGGGAACAGGGGGCGGGTCCTATAATTCACCCCTCCACTTT
CASSQDRGTGGGSYNSPLHF
>NA|TRBJ2-7|NA|TRBV10-3
TGTGCCATCACTATTTTAGGTTCAGGCGAGCAGTACTTC
CAITILGSGEQYF
>NA|TRBJ2-5|few|TRBV11-2
TGTGCCAGCAGCCTACCCGGGATCGAGGGGGAGACCCAGTACTTC
CASSLPGIEGETQYF
>TRBD2|TRBJ2-1|NA|TRBV4-1
TGCGCCAGCAGTCAAGTAGGCCTCCGAGCGGGAGTTATGGATGAGCAGTTCTTC
CASSQVGLRAGVMDEQFF
>NA|TRBJ2-2|NA|TRBV7-9
TGTGCCAGCCATATATCCGGGGAGCTGTTTTTT
CASHISGELFF
>NA|TRBJ2-5|NA|TRBV7-9
TGTGCCAGCAGCTTAGCGCTAGCCCCAGAGACCCAGTACTTC
CASSLALAPETQYF
>NA|TRBJ2-1|NA|TRBV24-1
TGTGCCACCAGTGACCCTCGGGGATATGAGCAGTTCTTC
CATSDPRGYEQFF
>NA|TRBJ2-7|NA|TRBV7-8
TGTGCCAGCAGCTTAGCGGAAAGCGCCATCTACGAGCAGTACTTC
CASSLAESAIYEQYF
>NA|TRBJ2-7|NA|TRBV7-9
TGTGCCAGCAGCGGCAGATTGGAGGGATACGAGCAGTACTTC
CASSGRLEGYEQYF
>NA|TRBJ2-1|NA|TRBV21-1
TGTGCCAGCAGCCCACGGACAGGGGGCGGGTATGAGCAGTTCTTC
CASSPRTGGGYEQFF
>NA|TRBJ2-3|NA|TRBV6-2/TRBV6-3
TGTGCCAGCAGTTACCTCACTAACACAGATACGCAGTATTTT
CASSYLTNTDTQYF